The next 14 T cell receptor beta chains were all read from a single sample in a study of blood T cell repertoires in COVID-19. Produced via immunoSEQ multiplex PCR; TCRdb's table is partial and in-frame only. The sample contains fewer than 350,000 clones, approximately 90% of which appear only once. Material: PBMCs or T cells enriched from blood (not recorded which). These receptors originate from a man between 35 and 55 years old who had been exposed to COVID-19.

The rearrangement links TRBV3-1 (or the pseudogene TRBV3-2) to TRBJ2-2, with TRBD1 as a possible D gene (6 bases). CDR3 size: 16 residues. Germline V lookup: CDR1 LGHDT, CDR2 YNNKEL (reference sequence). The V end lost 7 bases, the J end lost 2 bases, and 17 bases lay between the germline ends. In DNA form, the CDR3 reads TGTGCCAGCACGTTTTACGGGACACCAAACACCGGGGAGCTGTTTTTT. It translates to CASTFYGTPNTGELFF.

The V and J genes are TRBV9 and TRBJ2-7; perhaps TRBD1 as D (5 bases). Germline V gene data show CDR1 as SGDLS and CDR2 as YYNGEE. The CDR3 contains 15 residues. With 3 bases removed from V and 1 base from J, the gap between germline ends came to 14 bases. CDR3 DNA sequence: TGTGCCAGCAGCGGTGAACAGGACGGGTCCTACGAGCAGTACTTC. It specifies CASSGEQDGSYEQYF. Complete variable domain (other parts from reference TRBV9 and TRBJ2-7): DSGVTQTPKHLITATGQRVTLRCSPRSGDLSVYWYQQSLDQGLQFLIQYYNGEERAKGNILERFSAQQFPDLHSELNLSSLELGDSALYFCASSGEQDGSYEQYFGPGTRLTVT.

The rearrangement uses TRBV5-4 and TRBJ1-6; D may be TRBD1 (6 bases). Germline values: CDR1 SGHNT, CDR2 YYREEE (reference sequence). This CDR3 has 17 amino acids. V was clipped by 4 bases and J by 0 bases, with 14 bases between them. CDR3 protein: CASSPGQSSSYNSPLHF. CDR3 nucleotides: TGTGCCAGCAGCCCAGGACAGAGTAGCTCCTATAATTCACCCCTCCACTTT.

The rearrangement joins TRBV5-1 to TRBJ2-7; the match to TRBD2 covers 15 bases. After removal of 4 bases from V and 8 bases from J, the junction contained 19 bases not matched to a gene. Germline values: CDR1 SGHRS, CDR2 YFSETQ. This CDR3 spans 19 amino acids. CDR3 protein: CASSAIGLAGGVLLGQQYF. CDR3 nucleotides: TGCGCCAGCAGCGCCATAGGACTAGCGGGAGGGGTTTTATTAGGGCAGCAGTACTTC.

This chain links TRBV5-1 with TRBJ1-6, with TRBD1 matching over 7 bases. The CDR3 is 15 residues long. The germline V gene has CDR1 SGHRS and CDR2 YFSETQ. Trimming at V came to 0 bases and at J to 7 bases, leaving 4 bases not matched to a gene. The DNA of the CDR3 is TGCGCCAGCAGCTTGGGGGACAGAAAGAATTCACCCCTCCACTTT. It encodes CASSLGDRKNSPLHF. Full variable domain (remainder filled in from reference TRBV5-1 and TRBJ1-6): KAGVTQTPRYLIKTRGQQVTLSCSPISGHRSVSWYQQTPGQGLQFLFEYFSETQRNKGNFPGRFSGRQFSNSRSEMNVSTLELGDSALYLCASSLGDRKNSPLHFGNGTRLTVT.

CDR3: CASSPRGGTRDTQYF. The CDR3 coding sequence is TGTGCCAGCAGCCCCCGGGGAGGTACTCGAGATACGCAGTATTTT. The rearrangement uses TRBV6-2 or TRBV6-3 and TRBJ2-3, with D possibly being TRBD2 (6 bases). The CDR3 runs to 15 residues. Trimming pared 6 bases from V and 5 bases from J, leaving 18 bases between. Germline-derived CDR1 and CDR2 are MNHEY and SVGEGT.

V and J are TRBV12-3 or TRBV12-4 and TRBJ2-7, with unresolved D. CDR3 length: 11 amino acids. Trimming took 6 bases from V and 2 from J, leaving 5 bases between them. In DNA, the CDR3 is TGTGCCAGCAGCCTTACCTACGAGCAGTACTTC. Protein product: CASSLTYEQYF.

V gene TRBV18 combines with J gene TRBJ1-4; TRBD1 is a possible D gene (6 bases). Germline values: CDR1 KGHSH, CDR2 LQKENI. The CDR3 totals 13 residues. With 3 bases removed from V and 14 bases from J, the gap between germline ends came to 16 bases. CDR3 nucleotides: TGTGCCAGCTCACCTCCGAGTACAGGGTGGCTGTTTTTT. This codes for CASSPPSTGWLFF.

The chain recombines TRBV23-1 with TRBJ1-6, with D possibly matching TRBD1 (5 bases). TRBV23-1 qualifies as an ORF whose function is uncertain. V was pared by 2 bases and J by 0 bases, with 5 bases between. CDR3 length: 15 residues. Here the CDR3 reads CASSQGASYNSPLHF. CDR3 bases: TGCGCCAGCAGTCAAGGGGCCTCCTATAATTCACCCCTCCACTTT.

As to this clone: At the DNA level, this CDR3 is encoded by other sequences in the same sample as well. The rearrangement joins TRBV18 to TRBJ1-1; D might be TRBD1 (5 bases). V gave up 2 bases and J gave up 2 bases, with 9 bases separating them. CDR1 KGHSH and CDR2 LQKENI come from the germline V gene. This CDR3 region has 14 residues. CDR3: CASSPATGNTEAFF. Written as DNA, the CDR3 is TGTGCCAGCTCACCAGCCACAGGAAACACTGAAGCTTTCTTT. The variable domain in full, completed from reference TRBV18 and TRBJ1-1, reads NAGVMQNPRHLVRRRGQEARLRCSPMKGHSHVYWYRQLPEEGLKFMVYLQKENIIDESGMPKERFSAEFPKEGPSILRIQQVVRGDSAAYFCASSPATGNTEAFFGQGTRLTVV.

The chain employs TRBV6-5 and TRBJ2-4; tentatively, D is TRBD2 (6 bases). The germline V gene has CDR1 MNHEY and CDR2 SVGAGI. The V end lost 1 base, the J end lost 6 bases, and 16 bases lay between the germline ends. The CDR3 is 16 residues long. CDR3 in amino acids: CASSYLRTGVGNIQYF. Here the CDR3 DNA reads TGTGCCAGCAGTTACTTAAGGACGGGGGTGGGAAACATTCAGTACTTC.

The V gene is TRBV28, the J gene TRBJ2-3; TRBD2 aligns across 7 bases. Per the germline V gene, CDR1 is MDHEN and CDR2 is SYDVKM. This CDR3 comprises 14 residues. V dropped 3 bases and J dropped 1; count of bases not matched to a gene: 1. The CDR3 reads CASSFGGGTDTQYF. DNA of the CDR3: TGTGCCAGCAGTTTTGGGGGGGGCACAGATACGCAGTATTTT.

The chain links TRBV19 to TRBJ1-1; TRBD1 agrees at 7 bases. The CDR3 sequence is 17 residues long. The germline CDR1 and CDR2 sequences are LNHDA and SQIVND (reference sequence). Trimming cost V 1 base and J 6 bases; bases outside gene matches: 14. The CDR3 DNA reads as TGTGCCAGTAGTATAGGGATGATAGACAGGGTCGTCGCTGAAGCTTTCTTT. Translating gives CASSIGMIDRVVAEAFF.

Written as DNA, the CDR3 is TGCGCCAGCAGCCAAGGCCGCGGACTAGCTAGACAAGAGACCCAGTACTTC. Translation gives CASSQGRGLARQETQYF. This rearrangement joins TRBV4-1 to TRBJ2-5; 8 bases map to TRBD2. Per the germline V gene, CDR1 is MGHRA and CDR2 is YSYEKL. This CDR3 spans 17 amino acids. V lost 1 base, J lost 2 bases, and 9 bases stayed unmatched.